This T cell receptor (beta chain) was found in a study of shared clonotypes between healthy human individuals. This table comes from immunoSEQ multiplex PCR, and its TCRdb copy is limited to in-frame clones, with some not included. The sample lists 1.6 million or so clones; roughly 98.5% were seen once. The sequence was obtained from a man between 25 and 39 years old in good health. Source material: naive CD4+ T cells sorted from blood. Subset indicated: CD45RA+ positively selected.

The CDR3, as DNA: TGCAGCGTTGAACCGGCACGGGGGCCCTACAATGAGCAGTTCTTC. It translates to CSVEPARGPYNEQFF. The V call is TRBV29-1, the J call TRBJ2-1; D is possibly TRBD1 or TRBD2 (6 bases each). This CDR3 has 15 amino acids. Trimming shortened V by 2 bases and J by 2 bases, and 13 bases separated the two germline ends. The germline V gene has CDR1 SQVTM and CDR2 ANQGSEA.